These 19 T cell receptor beta chains were sequenced from one sample in a study of metastatic and nonmetastatic thyroid tumors. TCRdb reassembled clones from the PCR reads with MiXCR. The sample lists over 9,000 clones, 35% seen once, with about 22% in the top ten. Thyroid surgery took place with no prior treatment in any patient. Sequencing used tumor tissue. The receptors derive from a female donor with papillary thyroid cancer or a benign thyroid nodule (not recorded which). Some clones in this sample may be carry-over from other donors' samples.

V usage is TRBV30 and J usage is TRBJ2-3; D is unclear. Trimming pared 2 bases from V and 5 bases from J, leaving 17 bases between. The CDR3 is 15 residues long. Germline V gives CDR1 GTSNPN, CDR2 SVGIG (reference sequence). DNA of the CDR3: TGTGCCTGGAGTCCTGCCCCCATGTTAGGAGATACGCAGTATTTT. Residues: CAWSPAPMLGDTQYF.

This clone was recorded a few times. The V gene is TRBV6-1, the J gene TRBJ1-3; unclear D gene. V dropped 4 bases and J dropped 0 bases, with 7 bases sitting between them. The CDR3 length is 14 residues. Looked up from germline, CDR1 is MNHNS and CDR2 is SASEGT. DNA for the CDR3: TGTGCCAGCAGTGTTGAAGTCTCTGGAAACACCATATATTTT. It is translated as CASSVEVSGNTIYF.

V and J are TRBV20-1 and TRBJ1-1; the D gene is possibly TRBD1 (5 bases). CDR1 is DFQATT and CDR2 is SNEGSKA in the germline V gene (reference sequence). V lost 3 bases, J lost 3 bases, and 11 bases lay in between. There are 13 residues in the CDR3. CDR3 in DNA: TGCAGTGCTAGGTCCGTGGGGGACACTGAAGCTTTCTTT. Translation gives CSARSVGDTEAFF.

The chain uses TRBV7-7 and TRBJ2-7, with D perhaps assigned TRBD1 or TRBD2 (5 bases each). The germline V gene has CDR1 SSHAT and CDR2 FNYEAQ (reference sequence). The CDR3 has 17 amino acids. This CDR3 reads CASSLDRWRTILGEQYV. CDR3 coding DNA: TGTGCTAGCAGCTTAGATCGTTGGAGGACAATTCTGGGGGAGCAGTACGTC.

This clone was picked up many times. The genes are TRBV5-1 and TRBJ2-5, with a weak D call TRBD2 (5 bases). The CDR3 is made up of 13 amino acids. Trimming stripped 1 base from V and 3 bases from J, with 7 bases between. Germline CDR1 reads SGHRS; CDR2 reads YFSETQ. The CDR3 spells CASSLIGKETQYF. For the CDR3, the DNA is TGCGCCAGCAGCTTGATCGGGAAAGAGACCCAGTACTTC.

The chain employs TRBV7-6 and TRBJ2-7; no definite D call. In germline, CDR1 is SGHVS, CDR2 FNYEAQ. V lost 4 bases and J 5 bases, leaving 6 bases between the germline ends. The CDR3 has 11 residues. The CDR3 DNA reads as TGTGCCAGCAGCTCGACCCACGAGCAGTACTTC. Its translation is CASSSTHEQYF. The variable domain in full, with the rest retrieved from reference TRBV7-6 and TRBJ2-7, is GAGVSQSPRYKVTKRGQDVALRCDPISGHVSLYWYRQALGQGPEFLTYFNYEAQQDKSGLPNDRFSAERPEGSISTLTIQRTEQRDSAMYRCASSSTHEQYFGPGTRLTVT.

The gene calls are TRBV18 and TRBJ2-3; no firm D call. The V end was cut by 2 bases, the J end by 2 bases, with 8 bases between. Germline CDR1 is KGHSH and CDR2 is LQKENI. The CDR3 consists of 14 residues. The CDR3 DNA sequence: TGTGCCAGCTCACCATCGATGGTCACAGATACGCAGTATTTT. This gives the protein CASSPSMVTDTQYF.

The gene calls are TRBV28 and TRBJ1-2; 7 bases align to TRBD1. With 5 bases clipped from V and 0 bases from J, the junction kept 3 bases outside the gene matches. Germline V gene lookup returns CDR1 MDHEN and CDR2 SYDVKM. CDR3 size: 14 residues. In DNA form, the CDR3 reads TGTGCCAGCAGTCCAGGGACAGCTAACTATGGCTACACCTTC. This translates into CASSPGTANYGYTF.

In this sample, this clone turned up many times. In the same sample, other DNA sequences code for this CDR3. This rearrangement joins TRBV7-3 to TRBJ2-3; no clear D gene. This CDR3 has 13 amino acids. The V end was cut by 1 base, the J end by 3 bases, with 5 bases between. Per the germline V gene, CDR1 is SGHTA and CDR2 is FQGTGA. The CDR3 DNA sequence: TGTGCCAGCAGCTTAAGCACGACAGATACGCAGTATTTT. Residues: CASSLSTTDTQYF.

This clone has a handful of counts. This likely comes from a read error, as the CDR3 has no conserved phenylalanine or tryptophan at its end. The chain carries TRBV27 and TRBJ1-2; D not certain. The CDR3 is made up of 13 amino acids. The V gene's germline CDR1 is MNHEY and CDR2 SMNVEV (reference sequence). CDR3 DNA sequence: TGTGCCAGCAGTTCTAACAGAAACTATGTCTACACCATC. It codes for CASSSNRNYVYTI.

This clone was detected only a few times. The genes are TRBV12-3 or TRBV12-4 and TRBJ1-2; TRBD1 matches 9 bases. The CDR3 consists of 14 residues. The V and J ends lost 6 bases and 5 bases, in that order; junction bases with no gene match: 7. The CDR3 spells CASRVDRGQYGYTF. CDR3 bases: TGTGCCAGCAGAGTGGACAGGGGTCAGTATGGCTACACCTTC.

This clone appeared a few times. The V and J genes are TRBV27 and TRBJ2-7, with 7 nucleotides matching TRBD2. V trimming: 5 bases; J trimming: 4 bases; junction bases outside the gene matches: 11. This CDR3 spans 15 amino acids. Germline V lookup: CDR1 MNHEY, CDR2 SMNVEV (reference sequence). The CDR3 spells CASSVAGWEGYEQYF. The DNA of the CDR3 is TGTGCCAGCAGTGTAGCGGGTTGGGAGGGGTACGAGCAGTACTTC.

The rearrangement joins TRBV10-1 to TRBJ2-2; 7 bases are shared with TRBD2. The length of the CDR3 is 13 residues. V gave up 4 bases and J gave up 6 bases; unmatched junction bases: 2. Germline CDR1 is WNHNN and CDR2 is SYGVQD (reference sequence). In DNA, the CDR3 is TGCGCCAGCAGTGGTCGGGAGGCCGGGGAGCTGTTTTTT. It translates to CASSGREAGELFF.

The chain recombines TRBV18 with TRBJ2-7; D may be TRBD2 (5 bases). The CDR3 sequence is 15 residues long. Germline V gives CDR1 KGHSH, CDR2 LQKENI. V gave up 2 bases and J gave up 0 bases, with 11 bases separating them. The DNA for the CDR3 is TGTGCCAGCTCACCAGGAGGACGGAGCTCCTACGAGCAGTACGTC. Translated, it gives CASSPGGRSSYEQYV.

The rearrangement uses TRBV2 and TRBJ2-2; no clear D. Germline values: CDR1 SNHLY, CDR2 FYNNEI. Trimming shortened V by 8 bases and J by 1 base, and 8 bases separated the two germline ends. The CDR3 is 13 residues long. The CDR3, as DNA: TGTGCCAGCCACTATGGGAACACCGGGGAGCTGTTTTTT. This sequence encodes CASHYGNTGELFF.

This clone was counted a few times. In DNA, the CDR3 is TGTGCCAGCAGTTTACGGGACAACCAGGGAGATACGCAGTATTTT. It codes for CASSLRDNQGDTQYF. The V and J genes are TRBV6-5 and TRBJ2-3; weak D call: TRBD1 (6 bases). The germline CDR1 and CDR2 sequences are MNHEY and SVGAGI. Trimming removed 4 bases from V and 5 bases from J, with 16 bases in between. The CDR3 loop spans 15 amino acids.

This clone is labeled medium-sized. This chain uses TRBV20-1 with TRBJ2-7, with D possibly matching TRBD2 (5 bases). This CDR3 is 12 amino acids long. V was shortened by 2 bases and J by 1 base, with 6 bases between the two germline ends. Germline values: CDR1 DFQATT, CDR2 SNEGSKA (reference sequence). CDR3 sequence (DNA): TGCAGTGCTAGACGGGGATCCTACGAGCAGTACTTC. This codes for CSARRGSYEQYF.

A single count supports this clone. The chain carries TRBV7-6 and TRBJ2-3; D perhaps matches TRBD1 (7 bases). From germline, CDR1 is SGHVS and CDR2 FNYEAQ. CDR3 length: 16 residues. Deletions cut 2 bases from V and 5 bases from J, with 17 bases between. In DNA, the CDR3 is TGTGCCAGCAGCTTAACCCCCCAGGGGGGAATAGATACGCAGTATTTT. This encodes CASSLTPQGGIDTQYF. The entire variable domain, with the rest obtained from reference TRBV7-6 and TRBJ2-3, is as follows: GAGVSQSPRYKVTKRGQDVALRCDPISGHVSLYWYRQALGQGPEFLTYFNYEAQQDKSGLPNDRFSAERPEGSISTLTIQRTEQRDSAMYRCASSLTPQGGIDTQYFGPGTRLTVL.

This clone was counted only a few times. The chain joins TRBV6-1 to TRBJ1-4; D possibly corresponds to TRBD1 (6 bases). The CDR3 spans 13 residues. Germline V gene data show CDR1 as MNHNS and CDR2 as SASEGT. Trimming shortened V by 5 bases and J by 8 bases, and 12 bases separated the two germline ends. CDR3 in amino acids: CASSRGFGEKLFF. The CDR3, as DNA: TGTGCCAGCAGTAGGGGGTTTGGGGAAAAACTGTTTTTT.